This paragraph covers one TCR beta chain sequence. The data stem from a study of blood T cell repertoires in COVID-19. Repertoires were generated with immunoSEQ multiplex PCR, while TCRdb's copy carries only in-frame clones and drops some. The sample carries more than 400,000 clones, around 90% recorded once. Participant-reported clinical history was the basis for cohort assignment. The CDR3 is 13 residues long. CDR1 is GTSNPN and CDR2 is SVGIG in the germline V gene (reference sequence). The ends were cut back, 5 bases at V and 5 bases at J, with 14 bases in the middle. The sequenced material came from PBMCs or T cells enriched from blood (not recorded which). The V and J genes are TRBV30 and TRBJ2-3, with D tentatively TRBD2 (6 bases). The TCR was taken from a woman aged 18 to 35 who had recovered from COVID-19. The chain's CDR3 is CAWATGTEDTQYF. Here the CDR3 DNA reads TGTGCCTGGGCTACGGGGACTGAAGATACGCAGTATTTT.